The source of this T cell receptor (beta chain) is a study of T cells in Graves' hyperthyroidism and ophthalmopathy. Regions amplified from RNA transcripts were the TCR beta CDR3 regions. First-round RT-PCR targeting the TCR CDR3 was performed with the HTBI primer set. TCRdb reprocessed the multiplex PCR reads with MiXCR, giving one entry per CDR3 protein. The sample yields about 610,000 distinct CDR3 sequences, just over 45% seen once. V gave up 2 bases and J gave up 10 bases; unmatched junction bases: 4. CDR3 length equals 13 residues. In germline, CDR1 is DFQATT, CDR2 SNEGSKA (reference sequence). The sequenced sample was peripheral blood or thyroid tissue (not recorded which). The genes are TRBV20-1 and TRBJ1-6, with 8 positions matching TRBD1. The receptor was derived from a woman under 30 with Graves' hyperthyroidism. The CDR3 region is CSARFTGGSPLHF. CDR3 coding DNA: TGCAGTGCTAGATTCACAGGGGGATCACCCCTCCACTTT.